This T cell receptor beta chain was captured by sequencing in a study of identical twins. The CDR3 length is 17 residues. J was trimmed by 0 bases and V by 0 bases; bases with no gene match: 4. Per germline, CDR1 SQVTM and CDR2 ANQGSEA. This clonotype was seen more than once but under ten times. MiXCR was run by TCRdb on the 5' RACE reads, yielding one entry per CDR3 protein. The data contain approximately 590,000 distinct CDR3 sequences, nearly 10% of them singletons. This sample was also put to use in a study of yellow fever vaccine responses in identical twins.

The sequenced material came from PBMCs. This receptor was obtained from a young woman in good health. The genes are TRBV29-1 and TRBJ2-7, with 14 bases fitting TRBD2. CDR3 loop: CSVEDPGLAGDSYEQYF. In DNA form, the CDR3 reads TGCAGCGTTGAAGATCCGGGACTAGCGGGAGACTCCTACGAGCAGTACTTC.